What follows are 26 T cell receptor beta chains derived from one specimen sequenced in a study of control samples from healthy donors and cancer patients. Assay used: immunoSEQ multiplex PCR; TCRdb lists only in-frame clones, some missing. The table records 150,000 or so clones, over 85% of them present only once. What was sequenced was blood. These receptors were taken from a man between 18 and 35 years old in good health.

The chain uses TRBV4-1 and TRBJ2-7; TRBD1 agrees at 8 bases. This CDR3 has 15 amino acids. V trimming: 3 bases; J trimming: 3 bases; junction bases outside the gene matches: 7. The germline CDR1 and CDR2 sequences are MGHRA and YSYEKL. DNA of the CDR3: TGCGCCAGCAGCCAGGTAGGGACAGGAATCTACGAGCAGTACTTC. Protein product: CASSQVGTGIYEQYF.

This clone was recorded once. V and J are TRBV19 and TRBJ1-4; D is unresolved. This CDR3 comprises 14 residues. Trimming cost V 3 bases and J 6 bases, with 11 bases left between them. Looked up from germline, CDR1 is LNHDA and CDR2 is SQIVND (reference sequence). The chain's CDR3 is CASSIGATYEKLFF. For the CDR3, the DNA is TGTGCCAGTAGTATCGGAGCAACCTATGAAAAACTGTTTTTT. The complete variable domain, with remaining parts taken from reference TRBV19 and TRBJ1-4, reads DGGITQSPKYLFRKEGQNVTLSCEQNLNHDAMYWYRQDPGQGLRLIYYSQIVNDFQKGDIAEGYSVSREKKESFPLTVTSAQKNPTAFYLCASSIGATYEKLFFGSGTQLSVL.

V is TRBV6-5 and J is TRBJ1-1; TRBD1 aligns across 7 bases. The CDR3 runs 14 residues. Germline CDR1 MNHEY, CDR2 SVGAGI. V shed 0 bases, J shed 6 bases, and the junction held 4 bases outside the gene matches. DNA of the CDR3: TGTGCCAGCAGTTACTCGTACAGGGGCCCTGAAGCTTTCTTT. It translates to CASSYSYRGPEAFF.

The V and J genes are TRBV9 and TRBJ2-1; 8 nucleotides align to TRBD2. The CDR3 covers 15 residues. The ends lost 3 bases at V and 6 bases at J; junction bases unmatched: 8. The germline V gene encodes CDR1 SGDLS and CDR2 YYNGEE. CDR3 coding DNA: TGTGCCAGCAGCGCCTACTCGGGACTAGGCAATGAGCAGTTCTTC. It is translated as CASSAYSGLGNEQFF.

This rearrangement joins TRBV5-8 to TRBJ1-1, with a possible D match to TRBD1 (5 bases). Looked up from germline, CDR1 is SGHTS and CDR2 is YDEGEE. V was cut by 1 base and J by 7 bases, with 20 bases left in between. This CDR3 has 16 residues. In DNA form, the CDR3 reads TGTGCCAGCAGCTTGCGAGGGGCCAGGCAAGATTTTGAAGCTTTCTTT. Translating it yields CASSLRGARQDFEAFF.

The chain has TRBV6-5 and TRBJ2-5, with D hard to call. V was pared by 8 bases and J by 2 bases, with 3 bases between. The length of the CDR3 is 10 residues. The germline gives CDR1 MNHEY, CDR2 SVGAGI. In nucleotides, the CDR3 is TGTGCCAGCGGACAAGAGACCCAGTACTTC. It yields the protein CASGQETQYF.

The CDR3 nucleotides are TGTGCCAGTAGGGACGGGAACACTGAAGCTTTCTTT. Residues: CASRDGNTEAFF. The chain combines TRBV19 with TRBJ1-1; unclear D gene. The CDR3 covers 12 residues. V lost 6 bases to trimming and J lost 1 base, with 6 bases between them. Germline-derived CDR1 and CDR2 are LNHDA and SQIVND (reference sequence).

The V call is TRBV2, the J call TRBJ1-1; 7 bases are a match to TRBD1. The V and J ends lost 7 bases and 0 bases, in that order; junction bases with no gene match: 5. Germline V CDR1 and CDR2: SNHLY, FYNNEI. The CDR3 covers 14 residues. The CDR3 sequence: CASTGQVMNTEAFF. For the CDR3, the DNA is TGTGCCAGCACCGGACAGGTCATGAACACTGAAGCTTTCTTT.

The chain carries TRBV28 and TRBJ1-1, with D perhaps TRBD1 (5 bases). The germline V gene has CDR1 MDHEN and CDR2 SYDVKM. This CDR3 is 13 amino acids long. V was shortened by 6 bases and J by 8 bases, with 16 bases between the two germline ends. CDR3 sequence (DNA): TGTGCCAGCAGCCCTAGTGGGACTATCGAAGCTTTCTTT. Amino acids: CASSPSGTIEAFF.

The chain combines TRBV19 with TRBJ1-6, with D hard to call. CDR3 size: 12 residues. Trimming stripped 3 bases from V and 13 bases from J, with 10 bases between. The germline V gene encodes CDR1 LNHDA and CDR2 SQIVND (reference sequence). The CDR3 sequence is CASSIFRSPLHF. CDR3 coding DNA: TGTGCCAGTAGTATTTTCAGATCGCCCCTCCACTTT.

The chain uses TRBV11-2 and TRBJ2-2, with TRBD2 identical over 13 bases. Germline V gene data show CDR1 as SGHAT and CDR2 as FQNNGV. V gave up 3 bases and J gave up 4 bases; unmatched junction bases: 2. This CDR3 has 16 amino acids. The chain's CDR3 is CASSFGLAGVTGELFF. Written as DNA, the CDR3 is TGTGCCAGCAGCTTCGGACTAGCGGGAGTCACCGGGGAGCTGTTTTTT.

The chain has TRBV5-1 and TRBJ2-3; D possibly corresponds to TRBD1 (6 bases). This CDR3 comprises 16 residues. Trimming removed 3 bases from V and 4 bases from J, with 18 bases in between. CDR1 and CDR2 (germline): SGHRS, YFSETQ. The CDR3 DNA sequence: TGCGCCAGCAGCTGGGGGCGGTCCCAAGGGTCAGATACGCAGTATTTT. Translated: CASSWGRSQGSDTQYF. The whole variable domain, remainder taken from reference TRBV5-1 and TRBJ2-3, is KAGVTQTPRYLIKTRGQQVTLSCSPISGHRSVSWYQQTPGQGLQFLFEYFSETQRNKGNFPGRFSGRQFSNSRSEMNVSTLELGDSALYLCASSWGRSQGSDTQYFGPGTRLTVL.

V gene TRBV6-1 combines with J gene TRBJ2-3, with no clear D. Germline V gene lookup returns CDR1 MNHNS and CDR2 SASEGT. The ends were cut back, 6 bases at V and 6 bases at J, with 16 bases in the middle. The CDR3 extends over 14 amino acids. The CDR3 protein is CASSRTVGWDTQYF. DNA of the CDR3: TGTGCCAGCAGCCGGACGGTAGGATGGGATACGCAGTATTTT.

This clone was detected only once. This chain joins TRBV6-6 and TRBJ1-5; 7 positions match TRBD1. CDR1 MNHNY and CDR2 SVGAGI come from the germline V gene (reference sequence). The CDR3 covers 14 residues. With 4 bases clipped from V and 6 bases from J, the junction kept 6 bases outside the gene matches. The CDR3 DNA follows: TGTGCCAGCAGTTCCCAGGGGGTCAGTCAGCCCCAGCATTTT. Translating it yields CASSSQGVSQPQHF.

This clone was detected only once. The chain combines TRBV30 with TRBJ1-2; TRBD1 might be the D (5 bases). The CDR3 totals 12 residues. Germline V gene data show CDR1 as GTSNPN and CDR2 as SVGIG (reference sequence). Between the trimmed V and J ends, which lost 0 bases and 8 bases, there was a span of 10 bases. The CDR3 protein is CAWSVGGEGYTF. CDR3 bases: TGTGCCTGGAGTGTCGGGGGGGAGGGCTACACCTTC.

This chain joins TRBV12-5 and TRBJ2-2; a possible D gene is TRBD2 (5 bases). This CDR3 spans 13 amino acids. Germline values: CDR1 LGHNT, CDR2 FRNRAP. V dropped 8 bases and J dropped 7 bases, with 14 bases sitting between them. The CDR3 nucleotides read TGTGCTAGTAGATTAGAACGGGGCGGGGAGCTGTTTTTT. Protein: CASRLERGGELFF.

J is TRBJ1-1 and V is TRBV11-1; 10 nucleotides align to TRBD1. Germline V gives CDR1 SGHAT, CDR2 FQDESV (reference sequence). The CDR3 extends over 16 amino acids. V dropped 5 bases and J dropped 4; count of bases not matched to a gene: 10. CDR3 protein: CASSLRGQGRSTEAFF. DNA of the CDR3: TGTGCCAGCAGCCTCAGGGGACAGGGGCGGAGCACTGAAGCTTTCTTT.

The genes are TRBV6-2 or TRBV6-3 and TRBJ2-1, with TRBD2 identical over 11 bases. V gave up 2 bases and J gave up 6 bases; unmatched junction bases: 6. This CDR3 region has 16 residues. Per germline, CDR1 MNHEY and CDR2 SVGEGT. The CDR3 DNA follows: TGTGCCAGCAGTTACGTGAGACTAGCGGGGCTCAATGAGCAGTTCTTC. Residues: CASSYVRLAGLNEQFF.

V is TRBV24-1 and J is TRBJ1-5; a weak D match, TRBD1 (6 bases). The CDR3 extends over 14 amino acids. V lost 7 bases and J lost 2, with 11 bases in between. The germline V gene encodes CDR1 KGHDR and CDR2 SFDVKD. The CDR3, as DNA: TGTGCCACCAGCTGGGGGGGCCGCAATCAGCCCCAGCATTTT. This translates into CATSWGGRNQPQHF.

This rearrangement joins TRBV6-6 to TRBJ2-5; D remains ambiguous. The CDR3 is 14 amino acids. From germline, CDR1 is MNHNY and CDR2 SVGAGI (reference sequence). The V end was cut by 2 bases, the J end by 4 bases, with 11 bases between. Written as DNA, the CDR3 is TGTGCCAGCAGTTACGGTACAGAGGCAGAGACCCAGTACTTC. This codes for CASSYGTEAETQYF.

V and J are TRBV19 and TRBJ2-7; 8 nucleotides match TRBD2. The V segment lost 5 bases and the J segment 1 base; nucleotides outside the gene matches: 10. Per germline, CDR1 LNHDA and CDR2 SQIVND (reference sequence). The CDR3 sequence is 16 residues long. In DNA form, the CDR3 reads TGTGCCAGTAGTCGCTCTTCTCGCGGGAGGTCCTACGAGCAGTACTTC. Translation gives CASSRSSRGRSYEQYF.

The genes are TRBV3-1 (or the pseudogene TRBV3-2) and TRBJ2-7, with D perhaps being TRBD1 or TRBD2 (5 bases each). CDR1 is LGHDT, CDR2 YNNKEL, per germline (reference sequence). This CDR3 comprises 18 residues. Trimming took off 6 bases at V and 0 bases at J, with 24 bases between the two ends. CDR3 amino acids: CASSAEGTGKEISYEQYF. CDR3 nucleotides: TGTGCCAGCAGTGCGGAAGGGACCGGTAAGGAAATCTCCTACGAGCAGTACTTC.

This chain connects TRBV25-1 to TRBJ1-4, with a possible D match to TRBD1 (5 bases). Germline lookup yields CDR1 MGHDK and CDR2 SYGVNS. V was cut by 3 bases and J by 6 bases, with 14 bases left in between. The length of the CDR3 is 15 residues. The CDR3 loop is CASSDLQGGDEKLFF. DNA for the CDR3: TGTGCCAGCAGTGATTTGCAGGGAGGGGATGAAAAACTGTTTTTT.

The chain employs TRBV6-5 and TRBJ2-7, with 11 nucleotides matching TRBD2. V lost 9 bases to trimming and J lost 2 bases; unmatched junction nucleotides: 3. The CDR3 loop spans 13 amino acids. The germline CDR1 and CDR2 sequences are MNHEY and SVGAGI. The CDR3, as DNA: TGTGCCAGTCGACTAGCGGGGACCTACGAGCAGTACTTC. It encodes CASRLAGTYEQYF.

In regard to this clone: Other DNA sequences from this sample encode an identical CDR3 as well. The chain is built from TRBV12-3 or TRBV12-4 and TRBJ1-3, with D tentatively TRBD1 (5 bases). This CDR3 has 13 residues. V was trimmed by 3 bases and J by 4 bases, leaving 7 bases between them. CDR3 DNA: TGTGCCAGCAGTTTCGGGGGAGGAAACACCATATATTTT. Amino acids: CASSFGGGNTIYF.

This chain joins TRBV19 and TRBJ2-7; D might be TRBD2 (5 bases). CDR3 length: 16 residues. The germline V and J ends were trimmed by 7 bases and 5 bases, with 24 bases remaining between them. Per germline, CDR1 LNHDA and CDR2 SQIVND (reference sequence). The CDR3 here is CASNGVRNGDPDEQYF. The CDR3 DNA is TGTGCCAGTAATGGCGTTCGGAACGGGGATCCTGACGAGCAGTACTTC.